This T cell receptor beta chain was captured in a study of cytomegalovirus exposure and HLA in healthy donors. Remarks on this clone: Its target is not known.

Points from the study as a whole: Several of the most significant clusters were apparently associated with common viral pathogens in a later analysis. A missense variant in DCLRE1C was later tied to TCR beta V- and J-gene trimming.

From germline, CDR1 is SGHRS and CDR2 YFSETQ. V gave up 6 bases and J gave up 6 bases; unmatched junction bases: 11. The CDR3 consists of 15 residues. Primers for the PCR totalled 60 Vbeta and 13 Jbeta. Methods used by the authors: Later analysis identified approximately 80 million unique TCR beta chains, 9 million to 12 million shared. Sequenced by immunoSEQ multiplex PCR; TCRdb stores in-frame clones only, minus some. V, J and clone size are taken as reported in that table, and D and trimming were inferred from the DNA itself. Among more than 85,000 clones, approximately 83% were seen once, and the ten largest hold more than 1.5%. Donors had nominal health at sampling but likely had unrecorded immune exposures.

V usage is TRBV5-1 and J usage is TRBJ1-2, with TRBD1 identical over 10 bases. The receptor was derived from a man aged 35-49 years in good health and CMV-seronegative. Sequences were obtained from PBMCs. DNA of the CDR3: TGCGCCAGCAAACCCCCGGACGGGACAGGGGATGGCTACACCTTC. This codes for CASKPPDGTGDGYTF.